In its sample, the clone carrying this T cell receptor (beta chain) was seen once. No antigen is known for it. The source material, RNA transcripts, was used to amplify TCR beta CDR3 regions. First-round RT-PCR targeting the TCR CDR3 was performed with the HTBI primer set. From the multiplex PCR reads, TCRdb called clonotypes with MiXCR, one entry per CDR3 protein. The table shows about 260,000 distinct CDR3 sequences, with 16% occurring only once. The data were obtained in a study of T cells in Graves' hyperthyroidism and ophthalmopathy. The CDR3 has 16 amino acids. Trimming stripped 0 bases from V and 3 bases from J, with 11 bases between. Study-level findings and limits: The model foresaw ophthalmopathy a median roughly 6.6 months prior to onset.

The sequenced material came from blood. The source is a woman younger than 30 with Graves' ophthalmopathy. V and J are TRBV12-3 or TRBV12-4 and TRBJ1-4; the D is unclear. The CDR3 loop is CASSLAAAGPNEKLFF. CDR3 nucleotide sequence: TGTGCCAGCAGTTTAGCGGCCGCCGGACCTAATGAAAAACTGTTTTTT.